This T cell receptor beta chain was captured in a study of blood T cell repertoires in COVID-19. Study details: Spain, Italy and the United States supplied samples that represented acute and convalescent COVID-19.

CDR3 size: 18 residues. Germline assignment: CDR1 MDHEN and CDR2 SYDVKM. Trimming removed 5 bases from V and 0 bases from J; junction bases left unmatched: 9. The method was immunoSEQ multiplex PCR; TCRdb's version includes in-frame clones alone and lacks a portion of them. The sample has 200,000 to 300,000 clones; around nine tenths are singletons. Cohort allocation depended upon clinical history that participants reported. The TCR sequence derives from a man aged 35-49 years who had recovered from COVID-19. The rearrangement uses TRBV28 and TRBJ1-6, with 8 bases lining up with TRBD1. Sequences were obtained from PBMCs or T cells enriched from blood (not recorded which). CDR3 DNA sequence: TGTGCCAGCAGTCCTCGACAGGGGCTGAGCTCCTATAATTCACCCCTCCACTTT. Translating it yields CASSPRQGLSSYNSPLHF.